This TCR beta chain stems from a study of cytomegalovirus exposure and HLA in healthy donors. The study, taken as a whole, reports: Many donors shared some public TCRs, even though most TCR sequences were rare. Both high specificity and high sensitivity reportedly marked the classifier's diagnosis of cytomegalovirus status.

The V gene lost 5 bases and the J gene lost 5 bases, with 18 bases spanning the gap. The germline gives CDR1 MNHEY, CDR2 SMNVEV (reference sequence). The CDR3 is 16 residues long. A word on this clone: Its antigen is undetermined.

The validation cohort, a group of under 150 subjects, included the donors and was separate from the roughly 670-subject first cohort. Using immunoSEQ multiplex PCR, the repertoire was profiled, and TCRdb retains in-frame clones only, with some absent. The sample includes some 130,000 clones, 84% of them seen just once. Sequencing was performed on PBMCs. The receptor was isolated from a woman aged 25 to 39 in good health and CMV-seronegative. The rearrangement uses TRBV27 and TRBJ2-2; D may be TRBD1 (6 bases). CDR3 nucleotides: TGTGCCAGCAGTCCCGGACAGAGTTTTAATACCGGGGAGCTGTTTTTT. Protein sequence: CASSPGQSFNTGELFF.